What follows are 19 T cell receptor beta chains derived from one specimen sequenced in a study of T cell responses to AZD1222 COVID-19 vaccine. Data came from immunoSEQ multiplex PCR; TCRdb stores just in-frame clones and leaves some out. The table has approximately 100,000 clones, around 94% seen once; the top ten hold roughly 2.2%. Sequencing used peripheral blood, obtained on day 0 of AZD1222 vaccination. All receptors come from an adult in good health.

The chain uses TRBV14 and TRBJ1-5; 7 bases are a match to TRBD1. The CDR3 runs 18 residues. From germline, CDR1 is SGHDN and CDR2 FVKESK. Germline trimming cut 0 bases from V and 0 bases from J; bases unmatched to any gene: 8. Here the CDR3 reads CASSQEKRDSYSNQPQHF. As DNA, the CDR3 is TGTGCCAGCAGCCAAGAAAAGAGGGACAGTTATAGCAATCAGCCCCAGCATTTT.

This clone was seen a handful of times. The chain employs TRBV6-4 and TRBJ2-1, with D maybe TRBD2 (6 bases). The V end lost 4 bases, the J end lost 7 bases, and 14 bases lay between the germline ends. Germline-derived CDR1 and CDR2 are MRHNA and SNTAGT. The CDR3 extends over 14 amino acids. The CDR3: CASSGGTGGNEQFF. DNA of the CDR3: TGTGCCAGCAGTGGGGGGACTGGAGGGAATGAGCAGTTCTTC.

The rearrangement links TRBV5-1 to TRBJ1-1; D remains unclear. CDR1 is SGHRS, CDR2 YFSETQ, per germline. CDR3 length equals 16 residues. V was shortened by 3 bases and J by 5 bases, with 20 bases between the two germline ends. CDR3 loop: CASSSRVGAWGTEAFF. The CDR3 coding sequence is TGCGCCAGCAGCTCCCGAGTAGGTGCCTGGGGTACTGAAGCTTTCTTT.

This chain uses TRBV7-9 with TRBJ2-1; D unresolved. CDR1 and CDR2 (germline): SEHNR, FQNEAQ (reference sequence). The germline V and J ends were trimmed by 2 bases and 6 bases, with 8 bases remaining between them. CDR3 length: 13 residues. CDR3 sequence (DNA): TGTGCCAGCAGCTTATCCTCGAGCAATGAGCAGTTCTTC. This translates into CASSLSSSNEQFF.

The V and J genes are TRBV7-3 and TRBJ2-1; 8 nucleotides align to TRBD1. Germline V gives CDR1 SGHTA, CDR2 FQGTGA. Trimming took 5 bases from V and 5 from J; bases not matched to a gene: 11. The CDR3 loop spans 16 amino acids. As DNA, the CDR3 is TGTGCCAGCAGCCCCCTAGACAGGGGAGGACACAATGAGCAGTTCTTC. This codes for CASSPLDRGGHNEQFF.

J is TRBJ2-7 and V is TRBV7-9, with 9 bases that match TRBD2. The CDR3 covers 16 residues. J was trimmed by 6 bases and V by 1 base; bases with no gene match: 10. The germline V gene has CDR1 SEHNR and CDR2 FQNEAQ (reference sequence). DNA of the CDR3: TGTGCCAGCAGCTTAGGGCTAGCGGGACTATCAGCCGAGCAGTACTTC. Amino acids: CASSLGLAGLSAEQYF.

CDR3 coding DNA: TGCGCCAGCAGCCCTGTCGTAGCGGGGGGGCCTGAAGAGCAGTTCTTC. Residues: CASSPVVAGGPEEQFF. The gene calls are TRBV4-3 and TRBJ2-1; TRBD2 matches 11 bases. The CDR3 is 16 amino acids. Per the germline V gene, CDR1 is LGHNA and CDR2 is YSLEER. Losses at the gene ends were 4 bases for V and 10 bases for J; bases not matched to a gene: 12.

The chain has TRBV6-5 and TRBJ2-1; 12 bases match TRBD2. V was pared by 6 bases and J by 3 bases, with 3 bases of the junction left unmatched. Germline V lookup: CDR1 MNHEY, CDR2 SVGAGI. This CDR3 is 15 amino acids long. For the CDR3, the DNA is TGTGCCAGCAGCCTGACTAGCGGGGGCTACAATGAGCAGTTCTTC. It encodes CASSLTSGGYNEQFF.

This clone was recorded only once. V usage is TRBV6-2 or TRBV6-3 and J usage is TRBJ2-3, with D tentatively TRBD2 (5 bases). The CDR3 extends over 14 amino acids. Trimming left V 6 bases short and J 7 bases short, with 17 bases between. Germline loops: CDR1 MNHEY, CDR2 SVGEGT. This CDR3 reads CASSSGLGQNTQYF. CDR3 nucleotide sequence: TGTGCCAGCAGCTCCGGACTTGGTCAAAATACGCAGTATTTT.

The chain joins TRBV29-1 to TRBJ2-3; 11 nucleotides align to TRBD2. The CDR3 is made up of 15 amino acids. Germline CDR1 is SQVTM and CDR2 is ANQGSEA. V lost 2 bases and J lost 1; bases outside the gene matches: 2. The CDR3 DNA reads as TGCAGCGTTGAAAAACTAGCGGGAGGCACAGATACGCAGTATTTT. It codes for CSVEKLAGGTDTQYF.

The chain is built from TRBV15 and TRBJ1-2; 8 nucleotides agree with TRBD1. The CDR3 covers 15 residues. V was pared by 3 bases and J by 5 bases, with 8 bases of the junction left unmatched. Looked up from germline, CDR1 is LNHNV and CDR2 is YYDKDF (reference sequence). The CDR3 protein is CATSSESDRGYGYTF. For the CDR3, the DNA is TGTGCCACCAGCAGCGAATCAGACAGGGGTTATGGCTACACCTTC.

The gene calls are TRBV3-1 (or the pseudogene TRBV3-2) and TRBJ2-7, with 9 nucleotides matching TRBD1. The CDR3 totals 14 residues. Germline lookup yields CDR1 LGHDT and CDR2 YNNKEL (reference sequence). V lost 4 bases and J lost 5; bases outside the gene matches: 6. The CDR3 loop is CASSPYRGPDEQYF. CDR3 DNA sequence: TGTGCCAGCAGCCCTTACAGGGGGCCGGACGAGCAGTACTTC.

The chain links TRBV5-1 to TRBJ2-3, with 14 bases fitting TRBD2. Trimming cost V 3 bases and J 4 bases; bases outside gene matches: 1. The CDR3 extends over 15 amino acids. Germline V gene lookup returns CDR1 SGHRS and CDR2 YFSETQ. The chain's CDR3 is CASSSTSGGADTQYF. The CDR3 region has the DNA TGCGCCAGCAGCTCGACTAGCGGGGGGGCAGATACGCAGTATTTT.

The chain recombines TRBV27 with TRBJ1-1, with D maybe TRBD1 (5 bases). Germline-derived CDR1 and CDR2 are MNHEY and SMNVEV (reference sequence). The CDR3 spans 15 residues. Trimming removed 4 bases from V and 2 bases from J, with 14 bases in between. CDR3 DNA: TGTGCCAGCAGTTACGGACAAGGAGGAAACACTGAAGCTTTCTTT. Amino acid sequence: CASSYGQGGNTEAFF.

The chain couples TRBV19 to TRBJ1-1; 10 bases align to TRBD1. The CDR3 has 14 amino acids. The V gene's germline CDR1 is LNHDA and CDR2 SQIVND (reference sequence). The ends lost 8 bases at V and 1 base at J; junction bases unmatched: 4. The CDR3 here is CASRQGAGNTEAFF. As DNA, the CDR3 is TGTGCCAGTCGACAGGGGGCAGGGAACACTGAAGCTTTCTTT.

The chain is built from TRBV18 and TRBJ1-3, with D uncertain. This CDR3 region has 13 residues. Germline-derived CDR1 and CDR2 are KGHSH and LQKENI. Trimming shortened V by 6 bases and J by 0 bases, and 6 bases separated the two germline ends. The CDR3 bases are TGTGCCAGCTCGATGGCCTCTGGAAACACCATATATTTT. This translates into CASSMASGNTIYF.

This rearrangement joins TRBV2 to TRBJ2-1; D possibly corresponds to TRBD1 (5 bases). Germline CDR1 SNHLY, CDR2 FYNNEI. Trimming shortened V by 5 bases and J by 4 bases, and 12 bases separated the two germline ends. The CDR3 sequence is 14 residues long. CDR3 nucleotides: TGTGCCAGCAGTTCCCAGGGCGTTTACAATGAGCAGTTCTTC. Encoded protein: CASSSQGVYNEQFF.

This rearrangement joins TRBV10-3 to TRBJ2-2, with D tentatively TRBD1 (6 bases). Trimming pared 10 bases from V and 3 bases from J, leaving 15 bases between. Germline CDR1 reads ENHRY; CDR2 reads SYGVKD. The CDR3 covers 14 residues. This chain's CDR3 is CATLLGADTGELFF. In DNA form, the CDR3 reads TGTGCCACCCTGCTGGGGGCAGACACCGGGGAGCTGTTTTTT.

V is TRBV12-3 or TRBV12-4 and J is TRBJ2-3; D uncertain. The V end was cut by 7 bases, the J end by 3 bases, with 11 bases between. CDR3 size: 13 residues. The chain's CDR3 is CASTRFRTDTQYF. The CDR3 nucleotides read TGTGCCAGCACGAGGTTCAGGACAGATACGCAGTATTTT.